The rows below give T cell receptor beta chains drawn from one sample of a study of T cells in narcolepsy. Sequencing was performed with immunoSEQ multiplex PCR; in TCRdb, only in-frame clones are kept and a portion is missing. The table lists just over 40,000 clones, 70% to 90% of them singletons, with under 1.5% in the top ten. The sequenced sample consisted of CD45RA- memory CD4+ T cells from PBMCs. All receptors come from a human donor with narcolepsy. Each CDR3 is given with its conserved first and last residue. The order of the fields is V gene, clone size, J gene, D gene, CDR3 length, CDR3 protein, CDR3 DNA. D genes are given only for firm matches. Clone sizes are given selectively: once, few, many, or a class where the clone is expanded.

TRBV7-9	few	TRBJ1-2	-	11	CASSLDRGYTF	TGTGCCAGCAGCTTAGACAGGGGCTACACCTTC
TRBV7-6	-	TRBJ2-1	-	14	CASSLAREYNEQFF	TGTGCCAGCAGCTTAGCTAGGGAATACAATGAGCAGTTCTTC
TRBV7-6	once	TRBJ2-3	-	13	CASSFGGSNTQYF	TGTGCCAGCAGCTTCGGGGGATCAAATACGCAGTATTTT
TRBV7-9	once	TRBJ2-1	-	14	CASSSYRDNNEQFF	TGTGCCAGCAGTAGTTACAGGGATAACAATGAGCAGTTCTTC
TRBV27	-	TRBJ2-3	-	15	CASSLLLEGPGTQYF	TGTGCCAGCAGTTTATTGCTGGAGGGCCCTGGTACGCAGTATTTT
TRBV10-3	-	TRBJ2-1	TRBD2	20	CAISAPGQPRTSSRTNEQFF	TGTGCCATCAGTGCCCCGGGCCAACCCAGGACTAGCAGCCGGACGAATGAGCAGTTCTTC
TRBV4-2	-	TRBJ2-3	-	16	CASSPTGFLGTDTQYF	TGTGCCAGCAGCCCTACAGGGTTTCTTGGGACAGATACGCAGTATTTT
TRBV30	-	TRBJ1-1	-	14	CAWMVGVGNTEAFF	TGTGCCTGGATGGTGGGTGTGGGGAACACTGAAGCTTTCTTT
TRBV20-1	-	TRBJ2-1	-	11	CSALSPGPQFF	TGCAGTGCTCTTTCCCCGGGACCTCAGTTCTTC
TRBV19	-	TRBJ2-2	-	14	CASSIGGPGGELFF	TGTGCCAGTAGTATAGGGGGTCCGGGCGGGGAGCTGTTTTTT
TRBV12-2	-	TRBJ2-7	-	15	CASRSSGPHLGEQYF	TGTGCAAGTCGTTCATCCGGGCCCCACCTGGGCGAGCAGTACTTC
TRBV19	-	TRBJ2-1	TRBD1	15	CASSIPGGGYNEQFF	TGTGCCAGTAGTATCCCAGGGGGCGGGTACAATGAGCAGTTCTTC
TRBV7-8	-	TRBJ2-1	TRBD2	15	CASSLWSGSGGEQFF	TGTGCCAGCAGCTTGTGGAGCGGGAGCGGTGGTGAGCAGTTCTTC
TRBV29-1	-	TRBJ2-1	TRBD2	15	CSVEVGSGRANEQFF	TGCAGCGTTGAAGTGGGAAGCGGGAGGGCCAATGAGCAGTTCTTC
TRBV6-5	-	TRBJ1-2	-	14	CASSYSGRGYGYTF	TGTGCCAGCAGTTACTCAGGCAGGGGCTATGGCTACACCTTC
TRBV11-2	-	TRBJ2-1	-	12	CASSLDQNEQFF	TGTGCCAGCAGCTTAGATCAAAATGAGCAGTTCTTC
TRBV6-5	-	TRBJ1-2	-	13	CASSYEGPAGYTF	TGTGCCAGCAGTTATGAGGGGCCTGCTGGCTACACCTTC
TRBV2	-	TRBJ2-5	TRBD2	13	CATTSGQSETQYF	TGTGCCACCACTAGCGGCCAGTCTGAGACCCAGTACTTC
TRBV5-1	-	TRBJ2-2	-	13	CASSSQNTGELFF	TGCGCCAGCAGCTCACAGAACACCGGGGAGCTGTTTTTT
TRBV4-1	once	TRBJ2-3	-	15	CASSQALAPTDTQYF	TGCGCCAGCAGCCAAGCCCTAGCACCCACAGATACGCAGTATTTT
TRBV6-1	-	TRBJ1-5	-	16	CASSEAIMDSNQPQHF	TGTGCCAGCAGTGAAGCGATAATGGATAGCAATCAGCCCCAGCATTTT
TRBV21-1	-	TRBJ1-2	-	15	CASSKGPVPNYGYTF	TGTGCCAGCAGCAAGGGCCCGGTGCCTAACTATGGCTACACCTTC
TRBV9	-	TRBJ2-3	TRBD1	14	CASSVVQGADTQYF	TGTGCCAGCAGCGTAGTCCAGGGGGCAGATACGCAGTATTTT
TRBV7-6	-	TRBJ1-1	TRBD1	18	CASSLVVGTGGLGTEAFF	TGTGCCAGCAGCTTAGTAGTGGGGACAGGGGGCCTGGGGACTGAAGCTTTCTTT
TRBV30	-	TRBJ1-6	-	12	CAWSGGGTPLHF	TGTGCCTGGAGTGGTGGGGGAACCCCCCTCCACTTT
TRBV6-5	-	TRBJ2-7	-	15	CASTRGERTSYEQYF	TGTGCCAGCACTCGAGGGGAGAGAACCTCCTACGAGCAGTACTTC
TRBV11-2	-	TRBJ1-6	-	15	CASSPRWGEDSPLHF	TGTGCCAGCAGCCCGCGGTGGGGAGAGGATTCACCCCTCCACTTT
TRBV15	-	TRBJ2-2	TRBD1	17	CATSRDGQGADTGELFF	TGTGCCACCAGCAGAGATGGTCAGGGGGCTGACACCGGGGAGCTGTTTTTT
TRBV6-5	-	TRBJ2-5	TRBD2	12	CASSQWGGEQYF	TGTGCCAGCAGCCAATGGGGGGGAGAGCAGTACTTC
TRBV25-1	-	TRBJ2-2	TRBD2	17	CASNRGGGRGGTGELFF	TGTGCCAGCAATCGAGGCGGCGGGAGGGGTGGCACCGGGGAGCTGTTTTTT
TRBV9	-	TRBJ1-5	-	15	CASSTQRGGRQPQHF	TGTGCCAGCAGCACCCAACGAGGGGGTCGTCAGCCCCAGCATTTT
TRBV6-5	-	TRBJ2-7	-	14	CASSYSTTSGEQYF	TGTGCCAGCAGTTACTCGACCACATCAGGCGAGCAGTACTTC
TRBV30	-	TRBJ2-7	-	11	CAWSQRSEQYF	TGTGCCTGGAGTCAGAGGAGCGAGCAGTACTTC
TRBV6-1	-	TRBJ2-2	-	18	CASSEGAGSSFYPGELFF	TGTGCCAGCAGTGAGGGGGCGGGAAGCAGTTTTTACCCGGGGGAGCTGTTTTTT
TRBV19	-	TRBJ1-4	-	12	CASTGSGMKLFF	TGTGCCAGTACTGGGTCTGGCATGAAACTGTTTTTT
TRBV9	-	TRBJ2-4	TRBD2	21	CASSVSGSRLAVDLAKNIQYF	TGTGCCAGCAGCGTAAGTGGGTCAAGACTAGCGGTGGACCTAGCCAAAAACATTCAGTACTTC